This T cell receptor (beta chain) comes out of a study of T cell repertoires in cytomegalovirus infection. Study at large: Public TCR beta signature analysis indicated the presence of both CMV infection and matching HLA type.

Broader study findings: The study identified carriers of CMV plus the relevant HLA from cumulative public TCR beta family frequency.

This clonotype was picked up many times. Its antigen is unidentified. One entry per CDR3 protein results from TCRdb running MiXCR on the reads. The sample consists of about 250,000 distinct CDR3 sequences, about 12% of them appearing once. The CDR3 extends over 16 amino acids. V was clipped by 6 bases and J by 3 bases, with 17 bases between them. Germline-derived CDR1 and CDR2 are SNHLY and FYNNEI. The material sequenced was PBMCs. V gene TRBV2 combines with J gene TRBJ2-2, with D perhaps matching TRBD1 or TRBD2 (5 bases each). The receptor was derived from a human donor in good health (CMV status not recorded). Some clones in this sample may be carry-over from other donors' samples. CDR3 residues: CASRLSGTDDTGELFF. CDR3 bases: TGTGCCAGCAGATTGTCTGGGACGGACGACACCGGGGAGCTGTTTTTT.